Listed here are 20 T cell receptor beta chains from one sample, sequenced in a study of B cell selection in AIRE deficiency (dated by TCRdb to the late 2010s). Receptors were amplified or captured by the immunoSEQ multiplex PCR assay. In its TCRdb copy, this immuneACCESS table keeps in-frame sequences only and misses some clones. Where compared with another copy, unresolved V genes explain less than half of these, and the others have no known cause. The sample table lists around 24,000 clones, approximately 96% of them with a count of one. 0.15% to 0.2% of the sample comes from the top ten. CD4+CD127+ cells were sorted as the conventional CD4 T cell population. The sample taken for sequencing was CD4+CD127+ conventional T cells sorted from PBMCs. The receptor set was obtained from a human donor in good health.

The chain carries TRBV10-3 and TRBJ2-5; tentative D call: TRBD1 (5 bases). This CDR3 has 13 residues. Per germline, CDR1 ENHRY and CDR2 SYGVKD. V lost 4 bases and J lost 2, with 8 bases in between. The CDR3 protein is CAISVGAQETQYF. The CDR3 region has the DNA TGTGCCATCAGTGTAGGGGCACAAGAGACCCAGTACTTC.

The gene calls are TRBV2 and TRBJ2-4; D is ambiguous. Trimming took 6 bases from V and 1 from J, leaving 13 bases between them. This CDR3 is 15 amino acids long. From germline, CDR1 is SNHLY and CDR2 FYNNEI. DNA for the CDR3: TGTGCCAGCAGCTACCAAACTACGGCCAAAAACATTCAGTACTTC. It yields the protein CASSYQTTAKNIQYF. Supplemented by reference TRBV2 and TRBJ2-4, the full variable domain reads EPEVTQTPSHQVTQMGQEVILRCVPISNHLYFYWYRQILGQKVEFLVSFYNNEISEKSEIFDDQFSVERPDGSNFTLKIRSTKLEDSAMYFCASSYQTTAKNIQYFGAGTRLSVL.

The chain has TRBV10-1 and TRBJ1-2, with 12 bases fitting TRBD1. The CDR3 length is 19 residues. Germline assignment: CDR1 WNHNN and CDR2 SYGVQD (reference sequence). Losses at the gene ends were 2 bases for V and 1 base for J; bases not matched to a gene: 11. Here the CDR3 reads CASSEPGQGARRVNYGYTF. Here the CDR3 DNA reads TGCGCCAGCAGTGAGCCGGGACAGGGGGCGCGCAGAGTTAACTATGGCTACACCTTC.

The rearrangement uses TRBV9 and TRBJ2-2, with D possibly TRBD2 on 6 matching bases. Germline-derived CDR1 and CDR2 are SGDLS and YYNGEE. The CDR3 extends over 18 amino acids. V lost 3 bases to trimming and J lost 0 bases, with 18 bases between them. The CDR3 DNA reads TGTGCCAGCAGCGCCCGTAGAGGAGGGGCCACGAACACCGGGGAGCTGTTTTTT. It specifies CASSARRGGATNTGELFF.

CDR3 bases: TGTGCCAGCAGCGCAGGGAGGGAGCAGTTCTTC. Translated, it gives CASSAGREQFF. The J gene is TRBJ2-1, the V gene TRBV7-3, with D maybe TRBD2 (6 bases). V was trimmed by 5 bases and J by 10 bases, leaving 9 bases between them. In germline, CDR1 is SGHTA, CDR2 FQGTGA. CDR3 length equals 11 residues. Combining the CDR3 with reference TRBV7-3 and TRBJ2-1 gives the whole variable domain GAGVSQTPSNKVTEKGKYVELRCDPISGHTALYWYRQSLGQGPEFLIYFQGTGAADDSGLPNDRFFAVRPEGSVSTLKIQRTERGDSAVYLCASSAGREQFFGPGTRLTVL.

The CDR3 DNA reads as TGCGCCAGCAGGGATAAAACCGGGTCCCCTGAACTGTTTTTT. This codes for CASRDKTGSPELFF. The chain combines TRBV5-1 with TRBJ1-4; no firm D call. The ends were cut back, 5 bases at V and 12 bases at J, with 20 bases in the middle. The CDR3 has 14 residues. Germline lookup yields CDR1 SGHRS and CDR2 YFSETQ.

V is TRBV6-5 and J is TRBJ1-3; unclear D gene. Germline CDR1 reads MNHEY; CDR2 reads SVGAGI. V was shortened by 3 bases and J by 0 bases, with 6 bases between the two germline ends. This CDR3 spans 14 amino acids. The CDR3 region is CASSYVSSGNTIYF. In DNA, the CDR3 is TGTGCCAGCAGTTATGTAAGCTCTGGAAACACCATATATTTT.

The gene calls are TRBV6-5 and TRBJ1-1, with 7 bases that match TRBD1. This CDR3 region has 14 residues. The V segment lost 6 bases and the J segment 0 bases; nucleotides outside the gene matches: 4. Looked up from germline, CDR1 is MNHEY and CDR2 is SVGAGI. The CDR3 spells CASRRTGMNTEAFF. As DNA, the CDR3 is TGTGCCAGCAGGAGGACAGGAATGAACACTGAAGCTTTCTTT.

The V and J genes are TRBV7-6 and TRBJ1-1; 7 bases map to TRBD1. The germline V gene encodes CDR1 SGHVS and CDR2 FNYEAQ. V gave up 1 base and J gave up 5 bases; unmatched junction bases: 7. The CDR3 length is 15 residues. CDR3 DNA: TGTGCCAGCAGCTTAGGGGGGACAGTCCGTACTGAAGCTTTCTTT. Translated: CASSLGGTVRTEAFF.

The CDR3 DNA follows: TGTGCCAGCAGTTCACAGGGCTCCGAGCAGTACTTC. Amino acid sequence: CASSSQGSEQYF. The V call is TRBV6-4, the J call TRBJ2-7; D might be TRBD1 (6 bases). Trimming cost V 5 bases and J 6 bases, with 11 bases left between them. CDR3 length equals 12 residues. The germline V gene has CDR1 MRHNA and CDR2 SNTAGT.

The V call is TRBV15, the J call TRBJ1-5; the D gene is possibly TRBD1 (5 bases). With 0 bases removed from V and 0 bases from J, the gap between germline ends came to 12 bases. Germline CDR1 LNHNV, CDR2 YYDKDF (reference sequence). The CDR3 is made up of 17 amino acids. The CDR3 nucleotides read TGTGCCACCAGCAGAGATAGTTGGGGCTATAGCAATCAGCCCCAGCATTTT. Translation: CATSRDSWGYSNQPQHF. The full variable domain, in which reference TRBV15 and TRBJ1-5 provide the parts outside the CDR3, is DAMVIQNPRYQVTQFGKPVTLSCSQTLNHNVMYWYQQKSSQAPKLLFHYYDKDFNNEADTPDNFQSRRPNTSFCFLDIRSPGLGDTAMYLCATSRDSWGYSNQPQHFGDGTRLSIL.

J is TRBJ1-4 and V is TRBV7-9; tentatively, D is TRBD1 (6 bases). The germline CDR1 and CDR2 sequences are SEHNR and FQNEAQ (reference sequence). The CDR3 contains 14 residues. The V gene lost 2 bases and the J gene lost 7 bases, with 11 bases spanning the gap. CDR3 sequence: CASSLNRALEKLFF. In DNA form, the CDR3 reads TGTGCCAGCAGCTTAAACAGGGCCCTTGAAAAACTGTTTTTT.

The V call is TRBV21-1, the J call TRBJ1-2; TRBD1 reflects the table's D call only, with no check against the DNA. TRBV21-1 represents a pseudogene. CDR3 size: 17 residues. The CDR3 DNA reads TGTGCCAGCAGCAAAGCGAAGATGACAAAACACCTCTATGGCTACACCTTC. This translates into CASSKAKMTKHLYGYTF.

The chain carries TRBV19 and TRBJ2-7; D may correspond to TRBD1 or TRBD2 (5 bases each). V gave up 3 bases and J gave up 4 bases, with 16 bases separating them. The germline gives CDR1 LNHDA, CDR2 SQIVND (reference sequence). The CDR3 has 15 residues. CDR3 DNA sequence: TGTGCCAGTAGTATTGGAGGAGACAGCAAATACGAGCAGTACTTC. Translating gives CASSIGGDSKYEQYF. The full variable domain, completed using reference TRBV19 and TRBJ2-7, is DGGITQSPKYLFRKEGQNVTLSCEQNLNHDAMYWYRQDPGQGLRLIYYSQIVNDFQKGDIAEGYSVSREKKESFPLTVTSAQKNPTAFYLCASSIGGDSKYEQYFGPGTRLTVT.

The chain links TRBV11-2 to TRBJ2-7; 11 bases are a match to TRBD1. J lost 5 bases, V lost 4 bases, and 10 bases had no gene match. The CDR3 covers 16 residues. Looked up from germline, CDR1 is SGHAT and CDR2 is FQNNGV. For the CDR3, the DNA is TGTGCCAGCAGCTCACTAGGGACAGGGGGAAGGGACGAGCAGTACTTC. It codes for CASSSLGTGGRDEQYF.

The chain uses TRBV18 and TRBJ2-6; D is possibly TRBD1 or TRBD2 (6 bases each). The CDR3 length is 19 residues. Germline loops: CDR1 KGHSH, CDR2 LQKENI. V was trimmed by 7 bases and J by 0 bases, leaving 22 bases between them. The CDR3 DNA reads TGTGCCAGCTATAGGGGGGCGAGTATCCAATCCTCTGGGGCCAACGTCCTGACTTTC. Amino acid sequence: CASYRGASIQSSGANVLTF.

The chain links TRBV11-2 to TRBJ2-1, with no clear D. The CDR3 runs to 12 residues. Germline CDR1 SGHAT, CDR2 FQNNGV. Trimming pared 0 bases from V and 7 bases from J, leaving 4 bases between. CDR3 sequence: CASSLEGNEQFF. As DNA, the CDR3 is TGTGCCAGCAGCTTAGAAGGGAATGAGCAGTTCTTC.

This clone has only one observation. V usage is TRBV5-4 and J usage is TRBJ2-3; maybe TRBD1 (6 bases). V was shortened by 0 bases and J by 3 bases, with 14 bases between the two germline ends. Germline V CDR1 and CDR2: SGHNT, YYREEE (reference sequence). The CDR3 has 16 residues. Written as DNA, the CDR3 is TGTGCCAGCAGCTTGGAGAGAGGACAGATTACAGATACGCAGTATTTT. Translated: CASSLERGQITDTQYF.

V is TRBV28 and J is TRBJ1-1; D remains unclear. The CDR3 spans 14 residues. Germline CDR1 is MDHEN and CDR2 is SYDVKM. V dropped 1 base and J dropped 0 bases, with 6 bases sitting between them. CDR3 coding DNA: TGTGCCAGCAGTTTATCACAGATGAACACTGAAGCTTTCTTT. Protein product: CASSLSQMNTEAFF.

V gene TRBV19 combines with J gene TRBJ2-3; no clear D. The CDR3 has 15 amino acids. The V and J ends lost 3 bases and 4 bases respectively, with 14 bases between them. CDR1 and CDR2 from the germline V gene are LNHDA and SQIVND (reference sequence). CDR3 in amino acids: CASSIGLASADTQYF. The CDR3 nucleotides are TGTGCCAGTAGTATCGGCCTGGCAAGCGCAGATACGCAGTATTTT.